This TCR beta chain came from a study of cytomegalovirus exposure and HLA in healthy donors. In germline, CDR1 is MNHEY, CDR2 SMNVEV (reference sequence). The germline V and J ends were trimmed by 3 bases and 0 bases, with 6 bases remaining between them. The CDR3 length is 13 residues. Assay: immunoSEQ multiplex PCR; the TCRdb copy retains only in-frame clones and omits some. The table shows roughly 280,000 clones, with approximately 86% occurring only once. The sequence came from a woman between 18 and 29 years old in good health and CMV-seronegative. The gene calls are TRBV27 and TRBJ2-7; D ambiguous. Source material: PBMCs. This CDR3 is CASSFEVSYEQYF. CDR3 DNA sequence: TGTGCCAGCAGTTTTGAGGTCTCCTACGAGCAGTACTTC.